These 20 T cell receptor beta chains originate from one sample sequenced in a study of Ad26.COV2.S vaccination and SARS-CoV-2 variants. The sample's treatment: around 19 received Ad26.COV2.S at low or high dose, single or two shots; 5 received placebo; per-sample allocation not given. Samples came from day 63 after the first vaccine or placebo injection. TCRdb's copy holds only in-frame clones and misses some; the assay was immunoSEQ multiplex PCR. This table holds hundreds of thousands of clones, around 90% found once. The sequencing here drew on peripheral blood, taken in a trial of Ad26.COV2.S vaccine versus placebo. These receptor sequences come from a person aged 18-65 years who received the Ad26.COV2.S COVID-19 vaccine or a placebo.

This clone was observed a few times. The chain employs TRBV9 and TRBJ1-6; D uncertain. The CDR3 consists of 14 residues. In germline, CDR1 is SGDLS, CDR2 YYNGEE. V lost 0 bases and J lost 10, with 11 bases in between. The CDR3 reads CASSVVSEGSPLHF. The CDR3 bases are TGTGCCAGCAGCGTAGTTTCAGAGGGATCACCCCTCCACTTT.

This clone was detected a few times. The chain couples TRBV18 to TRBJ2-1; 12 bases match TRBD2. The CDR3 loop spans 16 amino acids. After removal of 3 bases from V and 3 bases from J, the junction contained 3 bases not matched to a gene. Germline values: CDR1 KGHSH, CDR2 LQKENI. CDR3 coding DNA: TGTGCCAGCTCACCTAGACTAGCGGGAGACTACAATGAGCAGTTCTTC. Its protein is CASSPRLAGDYNEQFF.

CDR3 nucleotides: TGTGCCAGCAGTTATAGGCGGGGGGAAGTAAATGAGCAGTTCTTC. Its translation: CASSYRRGEVNEQFF. The chain employs TRBV6-2 or TRBV6-3 and TRBJ2-1; 8 bases line up with TRBD2. With V trimmed by 3 bases and J by 7 bases, 8 bases remained unmatched. The germline V gene encodes CDR1 MNHEY and CDR2 SVGEGT. The CDR3 sequence is 15 residues long.

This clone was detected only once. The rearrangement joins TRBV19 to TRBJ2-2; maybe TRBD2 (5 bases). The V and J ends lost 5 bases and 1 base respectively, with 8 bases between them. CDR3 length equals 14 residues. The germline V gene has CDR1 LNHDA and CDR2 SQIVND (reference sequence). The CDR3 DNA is TGTGCCAGTAGTGCCAGCGGGAACACCGGGGAGCTGTTTTTT. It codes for CASSASGNTGELFF.

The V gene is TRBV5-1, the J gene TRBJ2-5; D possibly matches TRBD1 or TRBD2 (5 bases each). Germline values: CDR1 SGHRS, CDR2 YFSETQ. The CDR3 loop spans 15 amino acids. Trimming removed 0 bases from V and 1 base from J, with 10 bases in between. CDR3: CASSLGTGAQETQYF. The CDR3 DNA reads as TGCGCCAGCAGCTTGGGAACCGGGGCCCAAGAGACCCAGTACTTC.

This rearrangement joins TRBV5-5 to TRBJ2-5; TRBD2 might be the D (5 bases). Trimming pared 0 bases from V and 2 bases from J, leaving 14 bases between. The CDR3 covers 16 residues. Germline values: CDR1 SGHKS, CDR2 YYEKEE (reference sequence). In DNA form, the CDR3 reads TGTGCCAGCAGCTTGGGTCTTGGAGCGGCACAAGAGACCCAGTACTTC. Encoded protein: CASSLGLGAAQETQYF.

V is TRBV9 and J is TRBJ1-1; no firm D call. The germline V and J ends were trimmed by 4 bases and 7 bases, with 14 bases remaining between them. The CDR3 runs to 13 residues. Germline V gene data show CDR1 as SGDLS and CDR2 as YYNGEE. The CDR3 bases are TGTGCCAGCAGCTCAATAGGAGGAAGTGAAGCTTTCTTT. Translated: CASSSIGGSEAFF.

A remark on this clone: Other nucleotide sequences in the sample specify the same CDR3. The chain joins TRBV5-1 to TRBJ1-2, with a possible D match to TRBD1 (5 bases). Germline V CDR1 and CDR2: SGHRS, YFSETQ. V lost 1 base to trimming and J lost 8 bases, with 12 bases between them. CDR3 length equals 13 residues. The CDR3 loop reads CASSLQGLGGYTF. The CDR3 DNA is TGCGCCAGCAGCTTGCAGGGACTTGGCGGCTACACCTTC.

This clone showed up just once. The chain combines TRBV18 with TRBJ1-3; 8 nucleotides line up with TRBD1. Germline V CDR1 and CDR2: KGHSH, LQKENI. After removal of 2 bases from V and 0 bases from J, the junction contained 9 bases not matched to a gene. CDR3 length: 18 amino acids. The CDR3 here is CASSPTTGTGSSGNTIYF. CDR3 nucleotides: TGTGCCAGCTCACCAACCACCGGGACAGGCAGCTCTGGAAACACCATATATTTT.

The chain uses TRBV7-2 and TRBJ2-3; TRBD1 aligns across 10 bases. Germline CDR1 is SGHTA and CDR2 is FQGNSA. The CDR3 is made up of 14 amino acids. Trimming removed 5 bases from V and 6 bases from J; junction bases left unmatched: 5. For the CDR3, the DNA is TGTGCCAGCAGCGCGACAGGGGGCCCCGATACGCAGTATTTT. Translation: CASSATGGPDTQYF.

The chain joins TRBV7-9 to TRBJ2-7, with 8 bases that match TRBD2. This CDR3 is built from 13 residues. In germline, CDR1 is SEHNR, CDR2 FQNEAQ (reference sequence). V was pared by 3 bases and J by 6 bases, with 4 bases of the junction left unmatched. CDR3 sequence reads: CASSLNSGVEQYF. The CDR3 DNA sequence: TGTGCCAGCAGCTTGAATAGCGGGGTCGAGCAGTACTTC. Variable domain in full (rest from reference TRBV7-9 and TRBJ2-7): DTGVSQNPRHKITKRGQNVTFRCDPISEHNRLYWYRQTLGQGPEFLTYFQNEAQLEKSRLLSDRFSAERPKGSFSTLEIQRTEQGDSAMYLCASSLNSGVEQYFGPGTRLTVT.

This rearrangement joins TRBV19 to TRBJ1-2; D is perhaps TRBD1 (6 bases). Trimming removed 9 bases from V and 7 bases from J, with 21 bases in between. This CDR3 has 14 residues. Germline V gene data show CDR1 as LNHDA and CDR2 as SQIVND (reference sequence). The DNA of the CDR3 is TGTGCCAGCAGGGGTTTCCCGGATTCGGGTGGCTACACCTTC. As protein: CASRGFPDSGGYTF.

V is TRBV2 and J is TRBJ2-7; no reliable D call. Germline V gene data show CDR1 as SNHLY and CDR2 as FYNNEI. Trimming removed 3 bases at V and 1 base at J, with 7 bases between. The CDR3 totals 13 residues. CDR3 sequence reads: CASSDGLSYEQYF. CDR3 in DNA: TGTGCCAGCAGTGACGGGTTATCCTACGAGCAGTACTTC. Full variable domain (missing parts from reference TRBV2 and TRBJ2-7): EPEVTQTPSHQVTQMGQEVILRCVPISNHLYFYWYRQILGQKVEFLVSFYNNEISEKSEIFDDQFSVERPDGSNFTLKIRSTKLEDSAMYFCASSDGLSYEQYFGPGTRLTVT.

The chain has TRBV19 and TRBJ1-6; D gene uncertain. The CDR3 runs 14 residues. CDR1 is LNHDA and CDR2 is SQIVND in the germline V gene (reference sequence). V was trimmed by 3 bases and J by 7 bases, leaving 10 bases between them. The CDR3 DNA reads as TGTGCCAGTAGTATCGCGGTCGAGAATTCACCCCTCCACTTT. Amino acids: CASSIAVENSPLHF. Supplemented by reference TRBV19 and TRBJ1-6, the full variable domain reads DGGITQSPKYLFRKEGQNVTLSCEQNLNHDAMYWYRQDPGQGLRLIYYSQIVNDFQKGDIAEGYSVSREKKESFPLTVTSAQKNPTAFYLCASSIAVENSPLHFGNGTRLTVT.

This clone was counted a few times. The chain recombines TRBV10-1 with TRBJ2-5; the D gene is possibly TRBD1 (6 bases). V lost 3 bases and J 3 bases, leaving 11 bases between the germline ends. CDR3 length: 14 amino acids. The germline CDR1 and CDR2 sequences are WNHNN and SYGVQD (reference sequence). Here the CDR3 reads CASSDRTGKETQYF. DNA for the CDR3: TGCGCCAGCAGTGACCGAACAGGGAAAGAGACCCAGTACTTC.

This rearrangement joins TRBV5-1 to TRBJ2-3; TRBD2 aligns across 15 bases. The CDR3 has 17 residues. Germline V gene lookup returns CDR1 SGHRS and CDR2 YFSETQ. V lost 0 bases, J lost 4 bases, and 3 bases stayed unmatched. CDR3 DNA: TGCGCCAGCAGCTTGGGGACTAGCGGGGGGGCCCCAGATACGCAGTATTTT. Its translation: CASSLGTSGGAPDTQYF.

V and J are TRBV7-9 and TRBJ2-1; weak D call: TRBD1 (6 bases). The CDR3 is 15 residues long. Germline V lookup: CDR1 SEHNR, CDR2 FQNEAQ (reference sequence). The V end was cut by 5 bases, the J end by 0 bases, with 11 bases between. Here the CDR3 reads CASSTRGSSYNEQFF. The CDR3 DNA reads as TGTGCCAGCAGCACCAGGGGAAGCTCCTACAATGAGCAGTTCTTC.

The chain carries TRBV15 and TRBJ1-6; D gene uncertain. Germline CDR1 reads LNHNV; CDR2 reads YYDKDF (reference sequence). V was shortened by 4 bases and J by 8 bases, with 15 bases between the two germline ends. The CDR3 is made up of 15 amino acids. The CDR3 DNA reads TGTGCCACCAGCAAGTCCCAAGGAAAGGATTCACCCCTCCACTTT. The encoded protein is CATSKSQGKDSPLHF.

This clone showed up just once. The CDR3 region is CASWAGDGNEQFF. CDR3 bases: TGTGCCAGCTGGGCAGGGGATGGCAATGAGCAGTTCTTC. The rearrangement uses TRBV7-2 and TRBJ2-1, with a weak D call TRBD1 (6 bases). Germline assignment: CDR1 SGHTA and CDR2 FQGNSA. The CDR3 covers 13 residues. The ends were cut back, 8 bases at V and 6 bases at J, with 14 bases in the middle.

As DNA, the CDR3 is TGCGCCAGCAGGAGTAACAATGAGCAGTTCTTC. Amino acid sequence: CASRSNNEQFF. The V call is TRBV5-1, the J call TRBJ2-1; D ambiguous. This CDR3 spans 11 amino acids. Germline CDR1 SGHRS, CDR2 YFSETQ. Deletions cut 5 bases from V and 5 bases from J, with 5 bases between. Filled out from reference TRBV5-1 and TRBJ2-1, the complete variable domain reads KAGVTQTPRYLIKTRGQQVTLSCSPISGHRSVSWYQQTPGQGLQFLFEYFSETQRNKGNFPGRFSGRQFSNSRSEMNVSTLELGDSALYLCASRSNNEQFFGPGTRLTVL.